A selection of T cell receptor beta chains follows, all from one sample in a study of blood T cell repertoires in COVID-19. Profiling relied on immunoSEQ multiplex PCR, and the TCRdb table lists in-frame clones only, not all of them. Here the sample spans fewer than 350,000 clones, 81% being singletons. The sample was peripheral blood. The receptors here all came from a woman aged 55-75 years with active or convalescent COVID-19. Each CDR3 is given without its conserved first and last residue. D genes are given only for firm matches.

TRBV7-9 | TRBD1 | ASSFQTGRTGELF
TRBV19 | NA | ASTATITGNYGYT
TRBV2 | NA | AWTWGQKNTEAF
TRBV7-8 | TRBD2 | ASSYLAGGLGEQF
TRBV2 | NA | ASSETGSNQPQH
TRBV20-1 | NA | SASKPGAIARYEQY
TRBV5-4 | TRBD1 | ASSLGGQPGNSPLH
TRBV28 | TRBD1 | ASSLHGRQGGDQPQH
TRBV27 | NA | ASSSSGLGNQPQH
TRBV10-1 | TRBD1 | ASSETGGHNSPLH
TRBV7-8 | TRBD1 | ASSGAGTGVGYT
TRBV7-9 | TRBD2 | ASSSGGLAGATNEQF
TRBV15 | TRBD2 | ATSKPGLAGTLTDTQY
TRBV5-4 | NA | ASSLQGGNTIY
TRBV10-3 | TRBD2 | AIQAGGRYNEQF
TRBV29-1 | TRBD1 | SVVETGNYGYT
TRBV5-4 | TRBD2 | ASRNSGPAGGELF
TRBV7-8 | NA | ASSFPSESVSHNEQF
TRBV5-1 | NA | ASSLQVPNEKLF
TRBV5-6 | NA | ASSPPLDRNGYT
TRBV28 | TRBD2 | ASSLGLAGAPGEQF
TRBV10-3 | TRBD2 | AISAEALGRGDTQY
TRBV4-2 | NA | ASSQAGQSNTIY
TRBV7-3 | NA | ASSPPGAGELF
TRBV5-5 | TRBD1 | ASSLLTGTNTGELF
TRBV11-2 | TRBD2 | ASSPRMGTSGSYEQY